This TCR beta chain was obtained from a study of blood T cell repertoires in COVID-19. Across the whole study: Researchers got acute and convalescent COVID-19 samples from the United States, Italy and Spain. Sources were T cells, B-cell-depleted T cells, or PBMCs; the material itself was cDNA or gDNA.

Per germline, CDR1 MDHEN and CDR2 SYDVKM. The CDR3 is made up of 14 amino acids. V shed 7 bases and J 4 bases; nucleotides not matched to a gene: 5. Recruitment covered about two dozen US areas and drew participants whose ages spanned about 18 to 90 years. Allocation to cohorts depended on clinical history reported by the participants. This table comes from immunoSEQ multiplex PCR, and its TCRdb copy is limited to in-frame clones, with some not included. The repertoire has some 260,000 clones, about 89% of them found once; the top ten carry just under 9%. The clonotype comes from a man in his forties or fifties who had recovered from COVID-19. The sample was PBMCs or T cells enriched from blood (not recorded which). The rearrangement joins TRBV28 to TRBJ2-5; 11 positions match TRBD2. The CDR3 region is CASKPGTSGETQYF. The CDR3 nucleotides are TGTGCCAGCAAACCCGGGACTAGCGGAGAGACCCAGTACTTC.